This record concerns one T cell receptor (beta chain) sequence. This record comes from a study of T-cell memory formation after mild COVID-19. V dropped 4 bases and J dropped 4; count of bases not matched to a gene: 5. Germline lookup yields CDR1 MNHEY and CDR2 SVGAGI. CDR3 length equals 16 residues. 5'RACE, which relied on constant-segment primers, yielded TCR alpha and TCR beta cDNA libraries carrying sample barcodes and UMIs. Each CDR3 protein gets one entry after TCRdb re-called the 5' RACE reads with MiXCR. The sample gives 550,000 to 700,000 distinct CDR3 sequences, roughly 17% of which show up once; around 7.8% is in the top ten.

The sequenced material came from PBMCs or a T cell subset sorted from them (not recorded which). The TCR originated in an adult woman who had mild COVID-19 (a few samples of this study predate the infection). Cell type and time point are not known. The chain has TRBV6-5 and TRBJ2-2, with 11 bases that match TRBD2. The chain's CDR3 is CASSFSGGAFTGELFF. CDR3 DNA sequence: TGTGCCAGCAGTTTTAGCGGGGGGGCCTTCACCGGGGAGCTGTTTTTT.